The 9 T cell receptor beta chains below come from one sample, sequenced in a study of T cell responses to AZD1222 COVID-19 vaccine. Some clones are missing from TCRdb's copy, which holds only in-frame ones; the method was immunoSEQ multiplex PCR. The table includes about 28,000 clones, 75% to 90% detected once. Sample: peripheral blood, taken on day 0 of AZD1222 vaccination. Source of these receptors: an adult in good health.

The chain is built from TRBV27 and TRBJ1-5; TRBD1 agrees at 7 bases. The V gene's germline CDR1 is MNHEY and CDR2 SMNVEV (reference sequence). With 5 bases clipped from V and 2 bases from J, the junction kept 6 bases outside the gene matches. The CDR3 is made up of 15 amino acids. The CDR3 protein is CASSTQGEGNQPQHF. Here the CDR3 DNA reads TGTGCCAGCAGTACCCAGGGGGAAGGCAATCAGCCCCAGCATTTT.

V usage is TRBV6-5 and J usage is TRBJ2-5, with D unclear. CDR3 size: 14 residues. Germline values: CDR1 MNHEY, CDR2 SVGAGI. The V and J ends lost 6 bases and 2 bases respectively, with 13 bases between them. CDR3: CASRPLGRQETQYF. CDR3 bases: TGTGCCAGCAGACCCCTAGGACGTCAAGAGACCCAGTACTTC.

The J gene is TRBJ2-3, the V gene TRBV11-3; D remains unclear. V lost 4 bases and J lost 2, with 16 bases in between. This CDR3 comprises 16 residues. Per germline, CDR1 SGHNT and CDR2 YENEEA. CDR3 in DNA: TGTGCCAGCAGCTCCTCGGGTGCTACCTCCACAGATACGCAGTATTTT. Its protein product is CASSSSGATSTDTQYF.

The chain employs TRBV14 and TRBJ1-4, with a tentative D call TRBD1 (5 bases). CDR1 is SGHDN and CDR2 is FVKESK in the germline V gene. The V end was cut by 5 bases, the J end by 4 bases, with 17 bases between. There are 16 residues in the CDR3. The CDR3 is CASSNGWGLVNEKLFF. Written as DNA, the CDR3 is TGTGCCAGCAGCAACGGATGGGGGTTGGTTAATGAAAAACTGTTTTTT.

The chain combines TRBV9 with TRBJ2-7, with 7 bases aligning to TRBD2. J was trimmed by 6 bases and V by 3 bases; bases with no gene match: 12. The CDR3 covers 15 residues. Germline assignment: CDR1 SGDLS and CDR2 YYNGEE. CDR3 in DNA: TGTGCCAGCAGCGAAACGGGAGGATCTCCCGGCGAGCAGTACTTC. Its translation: CASSETGGSPGEQYF.

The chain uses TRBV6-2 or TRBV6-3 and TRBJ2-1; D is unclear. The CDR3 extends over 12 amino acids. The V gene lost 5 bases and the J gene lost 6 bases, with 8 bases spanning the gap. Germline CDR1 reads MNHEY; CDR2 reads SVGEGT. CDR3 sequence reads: CASSLRANEQFF. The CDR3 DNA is TGTGCCAGCAGTCTACGGGCCAATGAGCAGTTCTTC.

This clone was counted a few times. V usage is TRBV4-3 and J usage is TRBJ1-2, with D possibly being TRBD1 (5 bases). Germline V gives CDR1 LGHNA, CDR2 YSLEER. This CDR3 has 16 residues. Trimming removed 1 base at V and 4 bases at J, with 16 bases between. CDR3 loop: CASSQGGVLDVYGYTF. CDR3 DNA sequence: TGCGCCAGCAGCCAAGGGGGGGTACTGGACGTCTATGGCTACACCTTC.

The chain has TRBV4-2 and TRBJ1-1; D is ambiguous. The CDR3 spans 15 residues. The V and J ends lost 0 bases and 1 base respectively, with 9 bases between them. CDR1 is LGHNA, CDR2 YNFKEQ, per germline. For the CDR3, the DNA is TGTGCCAGCAGCCAAGACGCGGGCCGGAACACTGAAGCTTTCTTT. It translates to CASSQDAGRNTEAFF.

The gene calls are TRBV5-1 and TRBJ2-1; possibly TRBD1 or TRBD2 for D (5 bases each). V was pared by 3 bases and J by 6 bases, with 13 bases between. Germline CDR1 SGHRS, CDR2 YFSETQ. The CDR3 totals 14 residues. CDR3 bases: TGCGCCAGCAGCTCCCCCGGGACCCTCAATGAGCAGTTCTTC. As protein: CASSSPGTLNEQFF.